What follows describes a single T cell receptor beta chain. This entry belongs to a study of blood T cell repertoires in COVID-19. CDR3 length: 15 amino acids. Germline CDR1 and CDR2: SGHTA and FQGTGA. V trimming: 2 bases; J trimming: 9 bases; junction bases outside the gene matches: 6. Clones were read by immunoSEQ multiplex PCR, and TCRdb kept only the in-frame ones, dropping some. The repertoire has around 160,000 clones, more than 80% of them found once; the top ten carry 11%. This receptor was taken from a human donor in a cohort sampled during active COVID-19. This sequence joins TRBV7-3 and TRBJ2-1, with 11 nucleotides matching TRBD2. Input material: peripheral blood. In nucleotides, the CDR3 is TGTGCCAGCAGCTTACAACTAGCGGGAGTGGCTGAGCAGTTCTTC. Translating gives CASSLQLAGVAEQFF.